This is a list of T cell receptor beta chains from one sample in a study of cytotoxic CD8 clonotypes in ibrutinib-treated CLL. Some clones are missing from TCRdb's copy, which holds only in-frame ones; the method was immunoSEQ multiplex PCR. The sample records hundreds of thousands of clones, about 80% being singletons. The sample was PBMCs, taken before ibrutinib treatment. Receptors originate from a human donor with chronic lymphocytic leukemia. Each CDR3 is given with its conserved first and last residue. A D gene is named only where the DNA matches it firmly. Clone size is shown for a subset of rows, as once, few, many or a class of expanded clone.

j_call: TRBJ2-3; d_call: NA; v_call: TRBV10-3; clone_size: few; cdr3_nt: TGTGCCATCAGTGAGGCAGGGGCCACAGATACGCAGTATTTT; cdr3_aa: CAISEAGATDTQYF
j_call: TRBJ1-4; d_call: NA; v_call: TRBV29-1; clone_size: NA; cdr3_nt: TGCAGCGTCGCAAGACGATTCGAGGGCTTGAGTGAAAAACTGTTTTTT; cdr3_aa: CSVARRFEGLSEKLFF
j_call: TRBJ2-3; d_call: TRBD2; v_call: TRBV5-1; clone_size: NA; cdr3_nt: TGCGCCAGCAGCCTCCTGGGACTACCTGTCACAGATACGCAGTATTTT; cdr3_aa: CASSLLGLPVTDTQYF
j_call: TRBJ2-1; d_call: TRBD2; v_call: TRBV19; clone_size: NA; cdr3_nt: TGTGCCAGTAGTATACGGCTAGCGGGAGGGTTGAATGAGCAGTTCTTC; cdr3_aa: CASSIRLAGGLNEQFF
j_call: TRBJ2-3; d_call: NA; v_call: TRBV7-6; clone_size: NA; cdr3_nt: TGTGCCAGCAGCCGGGGAGATTGGCAAGATACGCAGTATTTT; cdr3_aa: CASSRGDWQDTQYF
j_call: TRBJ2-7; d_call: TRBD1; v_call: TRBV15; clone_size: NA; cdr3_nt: TGTGCCACCAGCAGAGGACAGGGGCGCAGCTCCTACGAGCAGTACTTC; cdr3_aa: CATSRGQGRSSYEQYF
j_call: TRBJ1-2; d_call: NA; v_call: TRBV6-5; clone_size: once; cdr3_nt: TGTGCCAGCAGTTACTCTGTCTCTGGAGGCTACACCTTC; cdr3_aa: CASSYSVSGGYTF
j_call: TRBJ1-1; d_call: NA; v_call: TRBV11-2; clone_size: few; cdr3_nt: TGTGCCAGCAGCGCCCTCGGGGCCATACTCTTCCATTTC; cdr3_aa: CASSALGAILFHF
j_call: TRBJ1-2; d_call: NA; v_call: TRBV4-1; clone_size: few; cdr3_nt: TGCGCCAGCAGCCAAGGTGAATTGGCTGGTGGCTACACCTTC; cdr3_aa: CASSQGELAGGYTF
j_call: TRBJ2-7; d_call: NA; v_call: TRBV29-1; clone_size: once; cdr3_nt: TGCAGCGTTGTCGGGGTTTCCTACGAGCAGTACTTC; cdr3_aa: CSVVGVSYEQYF
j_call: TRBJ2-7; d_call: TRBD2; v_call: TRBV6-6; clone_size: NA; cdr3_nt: TGTGCCAGCAGTTACACAGTAGCGGGAGGCTCCTACGAGCAGTACTTC; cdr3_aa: CASSYTVAGGSYEQYF
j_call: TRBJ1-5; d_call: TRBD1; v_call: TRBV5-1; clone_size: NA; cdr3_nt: TGCGCCAGCAGCTTGGCAGGGGGGACGGGGCCCCAGCATTTT; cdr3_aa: CASSLAGGTGPQHF
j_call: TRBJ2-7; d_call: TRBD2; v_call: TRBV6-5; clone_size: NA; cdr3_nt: TGTGCCAGCAGTTACCGGCGGGAGGGATTTTACGAGCAGTACTTC; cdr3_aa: CASSYRREGFYEQYF
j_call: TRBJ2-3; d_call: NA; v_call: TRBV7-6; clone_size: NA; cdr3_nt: TGTGCCAGCAGCGGCCGGCCAGATACGCAGTATTTT; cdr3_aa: CASSGRPDTQYF
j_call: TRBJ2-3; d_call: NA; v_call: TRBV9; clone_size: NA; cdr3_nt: TGTGCCAGCAGCGTAGGTTTGCGGGATACGCAGTATTTT; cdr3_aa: CASSVGLRDTQYF